This T cell receptor (beta chain) emerged from a study of control samples from healthy donors and cancer patients. Generated by immunoSEQ multiplex PCR, the TCRdb table keeps only in-frame clones and is missing some. The table shows about 270,000 clones, with roughly 87% occurring only once. Germline values: CDR1 SGHRS, CDR2 YFSETQ. This CDR3 region has 15 residues. V shed 7 bases, J shed 7 bases, and the junction held 12 bases outside the gene matches. This TCR derives from an older woman with lung cancer. V and J are TRBV5-1 and TRBJ2-2; TRBD1 agrees at 8 bases. The source material was PBMCs. CDR3 loop: CASHRRGRGGGELFF. The CDR3 DNA sequence: TGCGCCAGCCACCGCAGGGGGCGGGGTGGCGGGGAGCTGTTTTTT.